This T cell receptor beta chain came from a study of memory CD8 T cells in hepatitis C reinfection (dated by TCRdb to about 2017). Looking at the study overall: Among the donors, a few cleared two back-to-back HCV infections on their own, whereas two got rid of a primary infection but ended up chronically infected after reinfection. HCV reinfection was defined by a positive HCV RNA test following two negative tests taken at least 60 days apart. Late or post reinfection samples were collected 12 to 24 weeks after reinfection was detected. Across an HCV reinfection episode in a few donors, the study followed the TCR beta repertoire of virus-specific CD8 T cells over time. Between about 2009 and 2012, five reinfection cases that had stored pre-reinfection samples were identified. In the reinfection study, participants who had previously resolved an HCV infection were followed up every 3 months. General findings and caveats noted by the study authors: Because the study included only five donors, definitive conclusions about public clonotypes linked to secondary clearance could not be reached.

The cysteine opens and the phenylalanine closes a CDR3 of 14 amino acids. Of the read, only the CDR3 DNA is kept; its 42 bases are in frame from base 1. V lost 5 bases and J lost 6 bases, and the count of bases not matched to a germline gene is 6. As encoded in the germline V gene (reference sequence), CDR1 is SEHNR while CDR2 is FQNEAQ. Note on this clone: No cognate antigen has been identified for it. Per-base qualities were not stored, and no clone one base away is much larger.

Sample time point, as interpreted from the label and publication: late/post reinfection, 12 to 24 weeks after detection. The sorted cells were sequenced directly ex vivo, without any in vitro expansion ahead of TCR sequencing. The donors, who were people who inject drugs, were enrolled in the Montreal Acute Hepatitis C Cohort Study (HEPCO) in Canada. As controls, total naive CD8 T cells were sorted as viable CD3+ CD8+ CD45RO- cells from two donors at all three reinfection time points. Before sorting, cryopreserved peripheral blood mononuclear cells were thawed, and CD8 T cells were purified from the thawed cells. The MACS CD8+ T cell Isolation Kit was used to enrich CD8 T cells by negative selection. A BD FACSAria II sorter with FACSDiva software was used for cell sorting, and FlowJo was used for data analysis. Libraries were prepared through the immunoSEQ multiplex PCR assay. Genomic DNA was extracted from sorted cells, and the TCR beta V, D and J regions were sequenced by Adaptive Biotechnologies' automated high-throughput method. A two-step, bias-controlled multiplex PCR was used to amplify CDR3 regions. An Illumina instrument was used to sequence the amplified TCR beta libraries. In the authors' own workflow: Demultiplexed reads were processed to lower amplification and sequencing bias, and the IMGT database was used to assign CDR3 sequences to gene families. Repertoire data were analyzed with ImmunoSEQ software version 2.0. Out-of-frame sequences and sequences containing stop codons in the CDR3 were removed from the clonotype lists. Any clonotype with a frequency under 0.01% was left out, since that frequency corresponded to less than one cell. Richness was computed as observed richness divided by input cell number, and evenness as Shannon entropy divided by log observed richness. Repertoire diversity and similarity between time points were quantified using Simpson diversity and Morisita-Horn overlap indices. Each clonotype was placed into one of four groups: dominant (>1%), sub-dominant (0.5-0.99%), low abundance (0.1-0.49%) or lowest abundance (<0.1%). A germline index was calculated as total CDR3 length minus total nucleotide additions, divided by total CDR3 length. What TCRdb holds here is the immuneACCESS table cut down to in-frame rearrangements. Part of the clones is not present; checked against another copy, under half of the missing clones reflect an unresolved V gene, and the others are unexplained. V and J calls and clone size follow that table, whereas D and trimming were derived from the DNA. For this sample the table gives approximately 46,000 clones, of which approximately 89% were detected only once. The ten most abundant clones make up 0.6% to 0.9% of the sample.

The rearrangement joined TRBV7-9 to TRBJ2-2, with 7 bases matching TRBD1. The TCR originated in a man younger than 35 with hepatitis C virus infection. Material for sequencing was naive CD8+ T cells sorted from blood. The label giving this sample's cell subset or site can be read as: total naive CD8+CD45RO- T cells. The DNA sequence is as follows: TGTGCCAGCAGCGGGCAGGGGGACGCCGGGGAGCTGTTTTTT. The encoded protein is CASSGQGDAGELFF.